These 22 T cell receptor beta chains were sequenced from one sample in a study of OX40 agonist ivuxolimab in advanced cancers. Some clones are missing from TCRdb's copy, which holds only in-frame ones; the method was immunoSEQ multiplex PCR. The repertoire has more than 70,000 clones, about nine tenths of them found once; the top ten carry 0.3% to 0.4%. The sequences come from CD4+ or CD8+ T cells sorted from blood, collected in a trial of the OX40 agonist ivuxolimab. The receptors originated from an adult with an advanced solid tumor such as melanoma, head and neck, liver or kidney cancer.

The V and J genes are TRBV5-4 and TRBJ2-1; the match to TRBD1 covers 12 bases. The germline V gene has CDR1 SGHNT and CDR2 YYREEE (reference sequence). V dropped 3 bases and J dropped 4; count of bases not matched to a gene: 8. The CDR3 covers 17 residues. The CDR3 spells CASSSGGQGARYNEQFF. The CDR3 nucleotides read TGTGCCAGCAGCTCAGGGGGACAGGGGGCACGGTACAATGAGCAGTTCTTC.

The CDR3 nucleotides read TGTGCCAGCAGCGGGGGGACGCGAGTTAGGCAAGAGACCCAGTACTTC. Its protein product is CASSGGTRVRQETQYF. The rearrangement uses TRBV6-6 and TRBJ2-5; 7 bases are a match to TRBD2. V was pared by 6 bases and J by 2 bases, with 12 bases of the junction left unmatched. This CDR3 contains 16 residues. From germline, CDR1 is MNHNY and CDR2 SVGAGI (reference sequence).

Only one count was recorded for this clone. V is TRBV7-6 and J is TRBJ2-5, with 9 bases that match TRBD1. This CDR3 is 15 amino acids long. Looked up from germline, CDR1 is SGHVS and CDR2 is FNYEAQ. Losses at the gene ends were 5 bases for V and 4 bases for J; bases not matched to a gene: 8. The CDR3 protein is CASSLGQGRAETQYF. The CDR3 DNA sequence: TGTGCCAGCAGCCTGGGACAGGGTCGGGCAGAGACCCAGTACTTC.

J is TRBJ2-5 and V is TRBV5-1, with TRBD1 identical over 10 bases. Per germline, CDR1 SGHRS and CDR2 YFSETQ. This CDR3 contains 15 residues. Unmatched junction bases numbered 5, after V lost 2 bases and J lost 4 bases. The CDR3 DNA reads TGCGCCAGCAGCTTCGGACAGGGGGGGCGAGAGACCCAGTACTTC. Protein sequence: CASSFGQGGRETQYF.

The chain's CDR3 is CASSLQISGANVLTF. The CDR3 DNA is TGTGCCAGTAGCCTTCAAATCTCTGGGGCCAACGTCCTGACTTTC. The chain has TRBV19 and TRBJ2-6; the D is unclear. The CDR3 covers 15 residues. Per germline, CDR1 LNHDA and CDR2 SQIVND (reference sequence). V dropped 6 bases and J dropped 0 bases, with 9 bases sitting between them.

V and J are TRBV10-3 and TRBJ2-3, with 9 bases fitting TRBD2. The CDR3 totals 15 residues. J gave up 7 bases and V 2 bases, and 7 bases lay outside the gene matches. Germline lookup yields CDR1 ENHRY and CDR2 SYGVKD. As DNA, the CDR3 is TGTGCCATCAGTGAGGGGGCTAGCGGGATTTATACGCAGTATTTT. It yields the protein CAISEGASGIYTQYF.

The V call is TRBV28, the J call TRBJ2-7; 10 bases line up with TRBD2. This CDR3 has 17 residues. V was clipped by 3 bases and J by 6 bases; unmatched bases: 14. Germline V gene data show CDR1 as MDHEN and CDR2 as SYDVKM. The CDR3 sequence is CASSFPASGSLIREQYF. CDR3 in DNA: TGTGCCAGCAGTTTCCCGGCTAGCGGGAGTCTCATCCGCGAGCAGTACTTC.

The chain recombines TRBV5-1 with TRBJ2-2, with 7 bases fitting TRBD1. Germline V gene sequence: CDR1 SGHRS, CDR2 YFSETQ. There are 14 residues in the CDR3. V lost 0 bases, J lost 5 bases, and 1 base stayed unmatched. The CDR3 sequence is CASSLAGGTGELFF. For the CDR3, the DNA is TGCGCCAGCAGCTTGGCAGGGGGAACCGGGGAGCTGTTTTTT.

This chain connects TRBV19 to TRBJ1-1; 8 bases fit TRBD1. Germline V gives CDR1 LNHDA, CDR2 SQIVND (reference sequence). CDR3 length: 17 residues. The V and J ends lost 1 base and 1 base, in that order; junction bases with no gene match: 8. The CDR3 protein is CASSIGAGTGRNTEAFF. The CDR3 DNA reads TGTGCCAGTAGTATAGGGGCCGGGACAGGACGGAACACTGAAGCTTTCTTT.

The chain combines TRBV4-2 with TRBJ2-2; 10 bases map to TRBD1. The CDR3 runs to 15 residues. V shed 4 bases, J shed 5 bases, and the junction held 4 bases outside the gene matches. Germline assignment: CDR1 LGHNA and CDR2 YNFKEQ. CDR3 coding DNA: TGTGCCAGCAGCCCCCGACAGGGGGCGACCGGGGAGCTGTTTTTT. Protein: CASSPRQGATGELFF.

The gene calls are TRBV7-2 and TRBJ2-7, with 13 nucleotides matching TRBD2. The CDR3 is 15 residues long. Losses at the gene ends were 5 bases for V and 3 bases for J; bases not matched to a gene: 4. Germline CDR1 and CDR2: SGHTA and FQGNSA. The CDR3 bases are TGTGCCAGCAGCCATGGACTAGCGGGAGACTACGAGCAGTACTTC. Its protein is CASSHGLAGDYEQYF. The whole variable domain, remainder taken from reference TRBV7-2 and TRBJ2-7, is GAGVSQSPSNKVTEKGKDVELRCDPISGHTALYWYRQSLGQGLEFLIYFQGNSAPDKSGLPSDRFSAERTGGSVSTLTIQRTQQEDSAVYLCASSHGLAGDYEQYFGPGTRLTVT.

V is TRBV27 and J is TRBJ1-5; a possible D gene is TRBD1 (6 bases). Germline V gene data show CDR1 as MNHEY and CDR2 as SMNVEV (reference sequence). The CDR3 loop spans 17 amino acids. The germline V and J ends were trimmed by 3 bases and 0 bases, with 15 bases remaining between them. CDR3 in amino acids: CASSLYRVEDSNQPQHF. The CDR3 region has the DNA TGTGCCAGCAGTTTGTACAGGGTGGAGGATAGCAATCAGCCCCAGCATTTT.

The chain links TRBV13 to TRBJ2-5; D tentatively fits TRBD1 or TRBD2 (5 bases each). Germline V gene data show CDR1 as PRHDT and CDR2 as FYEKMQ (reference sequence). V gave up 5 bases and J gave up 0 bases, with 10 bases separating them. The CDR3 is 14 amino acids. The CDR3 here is CASSRGTHQETQYF. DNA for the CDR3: TGTGCCAGCAGCCGAGGGACCCACCAAGAGACCCAGTACTTC.

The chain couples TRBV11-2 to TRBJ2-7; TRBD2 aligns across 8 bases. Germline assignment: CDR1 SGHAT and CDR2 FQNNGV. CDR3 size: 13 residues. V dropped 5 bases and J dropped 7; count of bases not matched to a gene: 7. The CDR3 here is CASSPGAGGEQYF. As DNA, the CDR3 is TGTGCCAGCAGCCCAGGGGCGGGGGGAGAGCAGTACTTC.

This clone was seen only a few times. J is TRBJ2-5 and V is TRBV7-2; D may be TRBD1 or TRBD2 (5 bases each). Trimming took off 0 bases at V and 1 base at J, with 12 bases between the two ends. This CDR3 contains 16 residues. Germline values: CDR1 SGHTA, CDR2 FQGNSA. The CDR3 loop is CASSLAGTAAQETQYF. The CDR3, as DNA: TGTGCCAGCAGCTTAGCGGGGACCGCCGCCCAAGAGACCCAGTACTTC.

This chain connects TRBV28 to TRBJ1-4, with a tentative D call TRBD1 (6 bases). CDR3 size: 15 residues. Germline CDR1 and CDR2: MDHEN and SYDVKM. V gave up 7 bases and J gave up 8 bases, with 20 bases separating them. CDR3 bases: TGTGCCAGCACCCTGGGTGGGGGCTCAGGGGAAAAACTGTTTTTT. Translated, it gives CASTLGGGSGEKLFF.

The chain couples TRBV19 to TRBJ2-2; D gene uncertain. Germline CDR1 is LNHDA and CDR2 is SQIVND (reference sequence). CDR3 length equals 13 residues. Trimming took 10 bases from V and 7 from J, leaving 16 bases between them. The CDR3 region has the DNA TGTGCCACCTCGGACCTGGCTCGCGGGGAGCTGTTTTTT. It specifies CATSDLARGELFF.

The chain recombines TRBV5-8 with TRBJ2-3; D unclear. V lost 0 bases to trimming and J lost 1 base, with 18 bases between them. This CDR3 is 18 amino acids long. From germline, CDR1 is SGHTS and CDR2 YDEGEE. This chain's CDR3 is CASSLDAQKIAGTDTQYF. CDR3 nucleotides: TGTGCCAGCAGCTTGGATGCCCAGAAAATTGCTGGCACAGATACGCAGTATTTT. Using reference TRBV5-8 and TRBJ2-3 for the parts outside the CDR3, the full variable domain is EAGVTQSPTHLIKTRGQQATLRCSPISGHTSVYWYQQALGLGLQFLLWYDEGEERNRGNFPPRFSGRQFPNYSSELNVNALELEDSALYLCASSLDAQKIAGTDTQYFGPGTRLTVL.

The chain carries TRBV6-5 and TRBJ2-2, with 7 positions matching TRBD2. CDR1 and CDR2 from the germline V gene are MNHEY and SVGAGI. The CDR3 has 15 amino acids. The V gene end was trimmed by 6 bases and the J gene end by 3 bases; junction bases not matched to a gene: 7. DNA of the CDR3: TGTGCCAGCAGGGGAGGGGCTTATTACACCGGGGAGCTGTTTTTT. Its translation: CASRGGAYYTGELFF.

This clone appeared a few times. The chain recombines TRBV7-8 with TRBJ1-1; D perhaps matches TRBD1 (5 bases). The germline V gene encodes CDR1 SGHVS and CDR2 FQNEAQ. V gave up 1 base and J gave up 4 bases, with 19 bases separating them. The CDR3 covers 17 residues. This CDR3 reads CASSLGLGTRGRTEAFF. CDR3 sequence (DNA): TGTGCCAGCAGCTTAGGCCTCGGGACCCGGGGCCGCACTGAAGCTTTCTTT.

For the CDR3, the DNA is TGTGCCAGTAGTATAGGGCGCGCAGGGAATCAGCCCCAGCATTTT. Residues: CASSIGRAGNQPQHF. The chain carries TRBV19 and TRBJ1-5, with TRBD1 as a possible D gene (5 bases). Germline CDR1 LNHDA, CDR2 SQIVND (reference sequence). The CDR3 runs 15 residues. Between the trimmed V and J ends, which lost 1 base and 4 bases, there was a span of 11 bases. Combining the CDR3 with reference TRBV19 and TRBJ1-5 gives the whole variable domain DGGITQSPKYLFRKEGQNVTLSCEQNLNHDAMYWYRQDPGQGLRLIYYSQIVNDFQKGDIAEGYSVSREKKESFPLTVTSAQKNPTAFYLCASSIGRAGNQPQHFGDGTRLSIL.

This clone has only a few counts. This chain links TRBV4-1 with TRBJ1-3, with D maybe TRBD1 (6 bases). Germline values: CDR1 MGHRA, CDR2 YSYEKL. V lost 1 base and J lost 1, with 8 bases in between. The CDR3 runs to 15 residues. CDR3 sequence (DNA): TGCGCCAGCAGCCAAGCGACAGGTTCTGGAAACACCATATATTTT. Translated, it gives CASSQATGSGNTIYF.